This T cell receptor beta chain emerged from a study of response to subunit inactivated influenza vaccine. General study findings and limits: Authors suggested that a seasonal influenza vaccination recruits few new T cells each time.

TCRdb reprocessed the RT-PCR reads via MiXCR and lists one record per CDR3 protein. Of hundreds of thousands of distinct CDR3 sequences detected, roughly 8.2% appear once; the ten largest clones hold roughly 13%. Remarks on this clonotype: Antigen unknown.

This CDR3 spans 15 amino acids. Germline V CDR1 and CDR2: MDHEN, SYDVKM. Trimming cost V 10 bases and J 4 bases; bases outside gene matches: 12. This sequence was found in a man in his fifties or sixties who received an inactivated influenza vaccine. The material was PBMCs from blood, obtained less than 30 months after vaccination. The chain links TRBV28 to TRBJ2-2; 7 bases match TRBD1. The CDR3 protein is CATDKEGAGTGELFF. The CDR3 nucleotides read TGTGCCACCGATAAAGAGGGGGCGGGCACCGGGGAGCTGTTTTTT. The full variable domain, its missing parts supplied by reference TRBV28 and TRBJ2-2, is DVKVTQSSRYLVKRTGEKVFLECVQDMDHENMFWYRQDPGLGLRLIYFSYDVKMKEKGDIPEGYSVSREKKERFSLILESASTNQTSMYLCATDKEGAGTGELFFGEGSRLTVL.